The text below deals with one TCR beta chain. This record belongs to a study of blood T cell repertoires in COVID-19. Study at large: Samples representing acute and convalescent COVID-19 were sourced from the United States, Italy and Spain.

Individuals drawn from about two dozen US areas were about 18 to 90 years old. Exposed study participants had met a COVID-19 case within 2 weeks before entry. This CDR3 comprises 14 residues. From germline, CDR1 is MNHEY and CDR2 SMNVEV (reference sequence). Trimming pared 2 bases from V and 6 bases from J, leaving 12 bases between. The authors' processing: It was from reference gene primer amplification that nucleated cell counts were estimated. Assay: immunoSEQ multiplex PCR; the TCRdb copy retains only in-frame clones and omits some. The V and J calls and clone size were taken over from that table, and D and trimming were inferred from the DNA. There are about 350,000 clones in the sample; around nine tenths occur only once, and approximately 1% lies in the top ten.

The TCR comes from a woman between 25 and 40 years old who had been exposed to COVID-19. The chain has TRBV27 and TRBJ2-3; weak D call: TRBD2 (5 bases). Sequencing input: PBMCs or T cells enriched from blood (not recorded which). CDR3 DNA: TGTGCCAGCAGTTTACCGGGGATAGTCGATACGCAGTATTTT. Amino acids: CASSLPGIVDTQYF.